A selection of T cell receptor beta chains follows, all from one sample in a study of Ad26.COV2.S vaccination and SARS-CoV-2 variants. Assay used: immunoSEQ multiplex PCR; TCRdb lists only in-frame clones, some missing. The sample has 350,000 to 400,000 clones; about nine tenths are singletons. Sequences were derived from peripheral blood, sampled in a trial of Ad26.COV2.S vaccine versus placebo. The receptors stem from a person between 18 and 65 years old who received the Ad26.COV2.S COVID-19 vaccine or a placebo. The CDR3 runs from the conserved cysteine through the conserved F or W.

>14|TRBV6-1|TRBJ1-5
CASSFPGVVQPQHF
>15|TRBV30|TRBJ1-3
CAWNPTGRAGNTIYF
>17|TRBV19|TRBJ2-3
CASSTQTGTGGFDTQYF
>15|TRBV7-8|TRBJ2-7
CASSGPGQGQYEQYF
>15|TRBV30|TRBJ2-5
CAWRGSSGALGTQYF
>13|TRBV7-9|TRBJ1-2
CASSLQGYYGYTF
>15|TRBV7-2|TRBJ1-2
CASSLDLSDPHGYTF
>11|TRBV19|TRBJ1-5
CASGTGKPQHF
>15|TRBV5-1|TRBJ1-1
CASSLEGRLGTEAFF
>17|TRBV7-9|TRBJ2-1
CASSPRLSTTANPEQFF
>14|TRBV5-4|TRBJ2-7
CASSLELDSYEQYF
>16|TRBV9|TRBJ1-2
CASSPMDRNPTYGYTF
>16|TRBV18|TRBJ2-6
CASSPPRGAGANVLTF
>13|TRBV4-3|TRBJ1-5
CASSHLKGQPQHF
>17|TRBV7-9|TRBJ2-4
CASSLYNRQASRNIQYF
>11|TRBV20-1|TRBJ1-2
CSAGTGEYYTF
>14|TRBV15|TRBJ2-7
CATSRDFTPPEQYF
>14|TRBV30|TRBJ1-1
CAWEEGQEDTEAFF
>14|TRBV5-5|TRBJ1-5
CASSLTGANQPQHF
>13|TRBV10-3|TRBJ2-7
CAISEPEGQEQYF
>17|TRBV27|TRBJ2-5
CASSPQPHSGGSETQYF
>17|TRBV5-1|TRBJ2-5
CASSLAARYTTGETQYF
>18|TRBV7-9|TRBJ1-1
CASSLATSDRGEHTEAFF
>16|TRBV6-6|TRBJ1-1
CASRTGSGTEGTEAFF